The clone carrying this T cell receptor beta chain was found a few times. Antigen specificity is unknown. From 5'RACE with constant-segment primers came TCR alpha and TCR beta cDNA libraries that carried sample barcodes and UMIs. TCRdb called the 5' RACE reads again in MiXCR, with one record for every CDR3 protein. The data contain under 600,000 distinct CDR3 sequences, approximately 21% of them singletons. The data stem from a study of T-cell memory formation after mild COVID-19. Findings and limits, study-wide: Clones shrinking from day 15 to 85 showed even CD4/CD8 mixes; later expanders tilted CD4+.

The CDR3 is 19 amino acids. The ends were cut back, 5 bases at V and 6 bases at J, with 29 bases in the middle. From germline, CDR1 is MNHEY and CDR2 SVGAGI. Sequencing was done on a sample of PBMCs or a T cell subset sorted from them (not recorded which). The rearrangement joins TRBV6-5 to TRBJ2-1; weak D call: TRBD2 (6 bases). This TCR came from an adult woman who had mild COVID-19 (a few samples of this study predate the infection). Cell type and time point are not known. DNA for the CDR3: TGTGCCAGCAGTCCACCCCCTTGGAGGGGTAAGGGGCAGCTCAATGAGCAGTTCTTC. Encoded protein: CASSPPPWRGKGQLNEQFF.